This record looks at one T cell receptor (beta chain) sequence and its context. These data come from a study of blood T cell repertoires in COVID-19. Across the whole study: Collection of acute and convalescent COVID-19 samples took place in the United States, Italy and Spain. T cells, B-cell-depleted T cells, or PBMCs provided the cDNA or gDNA that served as material.

Trimming pared 4 bases from V and 6 bases from J, leaving 7 bases between. CDR3 length: 12 amino acids. The V gene's germline CDR1 is MNHEY and CDR2 SVGAGI. Original data processing: Scientists estimated how many nucleated cells there were by amplifying reference gene primers. The protocol was immunoSEQ multiplex PCR, while the TCRdb copy is restricted to in-frame clones and leaves out a portion. Clone size and V and J calls were adopted from that table, with D and trimming inferred from the DNA. The sample includes 150,000 to 200,000 clones, about nine tenths of them seen just once. The receptor comes from a man aged 35 to 55 with acute or convalescent COVID-19. Material for sequencing was peripheral blood. The chain uses TRBV6-5 and TRBJ1-5; a possible D gene is TRBD1 (6 bases). CDR3 sequence: CASSSGVQPQHF. DNA of the CDR3: TGTGCCAGCAGTTCAGGGGTTCAGCCCCAGCATTTT.